This entry lists 27 T cell receptor beta chains sequenced from one sample in a study of CD8 T cells in ankylosing spondylitis. TCRdb analysed the 5' RACE reads with MiXCR anew, one entry per CDR3 protein. The sample lists about 240,000 distinct CDR3 sequences, about 10% occurring once. Sequencing used blood, either unsorted or a sorted T cell fraction (not recorded which). The receptors were sampled from a male donor with ankylosing spondylitis or in good health (not recorded which).

The J gene is TRBJ2-1, the V gene TRBV9; 7 bases line up with TRBD2. The CDR3 totals 14 residues. Trimming took 0 bases from V and 10 from J; bases not matched to a gene: 7. In germline, CDR1 is SGDLS, CDR2 YYNGEE. For the CDR3, the DNA is TGTGCCAGCAGCGTAGCGGGAGGACGGAGCGAGCAGTTCTTC. This gives the protein CASSVAGGRSEQFF.

This clonotype was seen many times. The chain couples TRBV10-3 to TRBJ1-1, with TRBD1 matching over 9 bases. The CDR3 has 14 amino acids. Looked up from germline, CDR1 is ENHRY and CDR2 is SYGVKD. Trimming at V came to 8 bases and at J to 1 base, leaving 5 bases not matched to a gene. The CDR3 loop is CAIREDRGNTEAFF. CDR3 sequence (DNA): TGTGCCATCCGGGAGGACAGGGGGAACACTGAAGCTTTCTTT.

This clonotype was detected many times. At one boundary the junction diverges from the germline segment, which might be a read error. V gene TRBV3-1 combines with J gene TRBJ2-5; D remains unclear. The germline CDR1 and CDR2 sequences are LGHDT and YNNKEL (reference sequence). CDR3 length equals 15 residues. The CDR3 DNA is TGTGCCAGCAGCCAATTGGGATTACGTCAAGGGACCCAGTACTTC. Its translation is CASSQLGLRQGTQYF.

This clonotype came up many times. The J gene is TRBJ2-1, the V gene TRBV5-1; 8 bases fit TRBD2. Per germline, CDR1 SGHRS and CDR2 YFSETQ. This CDR3 has 14 residues. Trimming at V came to 2 bases and at J to 5 bases, leaving 3 bases not matched to a gene. The CDR3 is CASSLAGVDNEQFF. DNA for the CDR3: TGCGCCAGCAGCTTAGCGGGGGTCGACAATGAGCAGTTCTTC. The full variable domain, with the rest looked up from reference TRBV5-1 and TRBJ2-1, is KAGVTQTPRYLIKTRGQQVTLSCSPISGHRSVSWYQQTPGQGLQFLFEYFSETQRNKGNFPGRFSGRQFSNSRSEMNVSTLELGDSALYLCASSLAGVDNEQFFGPGTRLTVL.

This clonotype came up many times. The V gene is TRBV12-3 or TRBV12-4, the J gene TRBJ2-5, with 11 bases matching TRBD1. V was pared by 6 bases and J by 4 bases, with 4 bases of the junction left unmatched. The CDR3 sequence is 14 residues long. CDR3 protein: CASRRTGGAETQYF. The CDR3 bases are TGTGCCAGCAGGCGGACAGGGGGCGCAGAGACCCAGTACTTC.

The chain employs TRBV30 and TRBJ2-2; TRBD2 aligns across 7 bases. The CDR3 contains 16 residues. The J segment lost 6 bases and the V segment lost 0 bases, leaving 10 bases of the junction unmatched. Germline V gene sequence: CDR1 GTSNPN, CDR2 SVGIG (reference sequence). This CDR3 is CAWSVLAGVLSGELFF. In DNA form, the CDR3 reads TGTGCCTGGAGTGTACTCGCGGGAGTACTGTCCGGGGAGCTGTTTTTT.

This clonotype was seen ten or more times. V usage is TRBV21-1 and J usage is TRBJ1-6; the table's TRBD1 call for D was not verified on the DNA. TRBV21-1 is deemed a pseudogene. CDR3 length: 15 amino acids. The CDR3 nucleotides read TGTGCCAGCAGCTCACGGACAGGATATAATTCACCCCTCCACTTT. It is translated as CASSSRTGYNSPLHF.

This clonotype came up a few times. The gene calls are TRBV11-2 and TRBJ2-4; the D gene is possibly TRBD2 (6 bases). The CDR3 length is 17 residues. V dropped 0 bases and J dropped 0 bases, with 12 bases sitting between them. CDR1 and CDR2 from the germline V gene are SGHAT and FQNNGV. CDR3 sequence reads: CASSLEFREVAKNIQYF. Here the CDR3 DNA reads TGTGCCAGCAGCTTAGAATTCAGGGAGGTAGCCAAAAACATTCAGTACTTC.

This clonotype was seen only a few times. The CDR3 nucleotides are TGTGCCAGCAGCCCCCTGCCCCCGAACACCAAACGTCAGCCCCAGCATTTT. Translating it yields CASSPLPPNTKRQPQHF. The V and J genes are TRBV3-1 and TRBJ1-5; D ambiguous. V gave up 4 bases and J gave up 6 bases, with 22 bases separating them. CDR1 and CDR2 from the germline V gene are LGHDT and YNNKEL (reference sequence). The CDR3 extends over 17 amino acids.

The V gene is TRBV7-9, the J gene TRBJ2-5, with a weak D call TRBD2 (5 bases). This CDR3 contains 13 residues. Germline V gene data show CDR1 as SEHNR and CDR2 as FQNEAQ (reference sequence). The V and J ends lost 7 bases and 5 bases respectively, with 14 bases between them. CDR3 region: CASTPEWRETQYF. The DNA of the CDR3 is TGTGCCAGCACCCCGGAATGGAGGGAGACCCAGTACTTC.

The J gene is TRBJ2-5, the V gene TRBV18, with a weak D call TRBD2 (6 bases). The CDR3 consists of 14 residues. The V end lost 3 bases, the J end lost 2 bases, and 10 bases lay between the germline ends. Per the germline V gene, CDR1 is KGHSH and CDR2 is LQKENI. The DNA of the CDR3 is TGTGCCAGCTCACCCGGACTAACTCAAGAGACCCAGTACTTC. As protein: CASSPGLTQETQYF. Full variable domain (outside the CDR3, taken from reference TRBV18 and TRBJ2-5): NAGVMQNPRHLVRRRGQEARLRCSPMKGHSHVYWYRQLPEEGLKFMVYLQKENIIDESGMPKERFSAEFPKEGPSILRIQQVVRGDSAAYFCASSPGLTQETQYFGPGTRLLVL.

This clonotype has a count of ten or more. V usage is TRBV7-3 and J usage is TRBJ2-6; D perhaps matches TRBD2 (5 bases). Germline assignment: CDR1 SGHTA and CDR2 FQGTGA. V was clipped by 1 base and J by 4 bases, with 11 bases between them. The CDR3 totals 16 residues. CDR3 nucleotide sequence: TGTGCCAGCAGCTTAAGGAGGACGGCGGGGGCCAACGTCCTGACTTTC. Its protein is CASSLRRTAGANVLTF.

This clonotype was recorded many times. The chain joins TRBV7-8 to TRBJ2-1; D tentatively fits TRBD1 or TRBD2 (6 bases each). Trimming left V 0 bases short and J 9 bases short, with 9 bases between. The CDR3 sequence is 13 residues long. Germline CDR1 SGHVS, CDR2 FQNEAQ. The CDR3 protein is CASSLAGGTEQFF. CDR3 nucleotide sequence: TGTGCCAGCAGCTTAGCGGGGGGCACTGAGCAGTTCTTC. The full variable domain, with the rest looked up from reference TRBV7-8 and TRBJ2-1, is GAGVSQSPRYKVAKRGQDVALRCDPISGHVSLFWYQQALGQGPEFLTYFQNEAQLDKSGLPSDRFFAERPEGSVSTLKIQRTQQEDSAVYLCASSLAGGTEQFFGPGTRLTVL.

This clonotype was counted only a few times. CDR3 in DNA: TGTGCCAGCAGTTTCCGGACAGGCGGAGACATTCAGTACTTC. This gives the protein CASSFRTGGDIQYF. The chain has TRBV6-5 and TRBJ2-4; 7 nucleotides agree with TRBD1. The V segment lost 4 bases and the J segment 8 bases; nucleotides outside the gene matches: 8. Germline V CDR1 and CDR2: MNHEY, SVGAGI. There are 14 residues in the CDR3.

As regards this clonotype: It may be a read error: a sequence one base away is much more abundant. The gene calls are TRBV5-1 and TRBJ2-3; 10 positions match TRBD1. The CDR3 is made up of 15 amino acids. In germline, CDR1 is SGHRS, CDR2 YFSETQ. J was trimmed by 2 bases and V by 7 bases; bases with no gene match: 7. CDR3 bases: TGCGCCAGCGGCCGACAGGGGGCAAACACAGATACGCAGTATTTT. Translating gives CASGRQGANTDTQYF.

The rearrangement joins TRBV29-1 to TRBJ2-1; 8 positions match TRBD2. Germline CDR1 reads SQVTM; CDR2 reads ANQGSEA. CDR3 length equals 14 residues. V shed 1 base and J 7 bases; nucleotides not matched to a gene: 6. In DNA form, the CDR3 reads TGCAGCGTTGAAGCGACTAGCGAGGTAAATGAGCAGTTCTTC. This sequence encodes CSVEATSEVNEQFF.

This clonotype occurred many times. The chain links TRBV5-1 to TRBJ2-3, with D unclear. Germline V lookup: CDR1 SGHRS, CDR2 YFSETQ. The CDR3 length is 13 residues. Deletions cut 4 bases from V and 2 bases from J, with 8 bases between. The chain's CDR3 is CASSPGFTDTQYF. The CDR3 DNA is TGCGCCAGCAGCCCCGGATTCACAGATACGCAGTATTTT.

This clonotype was seen repeatedly, ten times or more. The rearrangement joins TRBV29-1 to TRBJ2-1; tentatively, D is TRBD2 (6 bases). V lost 0 bases and J 6 bases, leaving 15 bases between the germline ends. CDR3 size: 15 residues. Looked up from germline, CDR1 is SQVTM and CDR2 is ANQGSEA. CDR3 amino acids: CSVEEGEDPSNEQFF. The CDR3 DNA sequence: TGCAGCGTTGAAGAGGGGGAGGACCCAAGCAATGAGCAGTTCTTC.

This clonotype was seen many times. The chain has TRBV5-5 and TRBJ1-2; a weak D match, TRBD1 (5 bases). Germline values: CDR1 SGHKS, CDR2 YYEKEE (reference sequence). The V end was cut by 2 bases, the J end by 7 bases, with 18 bases between. The CDR3 extends over 15 amino acids. CDR3 DNA sequence: TGTGCCAGCAGCTTTTGGCAGGGAGGGCGAAGTGGCTACACCTTC. The encoded protein is CASSFWQGGRSGYTF.

This clonotype has just one count. The DNA of the CDR3 is TGTGCCAGCAGCCTAGGGCCGGGACAGGGGATAGGCGAGCAGTACTTC. It codes for CASSLGPGQGIGEQYF. This rearrangement joins TRBV7-9 to TRBJ2-7, with 10 bases lining up with TRBD1. After removal of 5 bases from V and 6 bases from J, the junction contained 13 bases not matched to a gene. This CDR3 spans 16 amino acids. Germline-derived CDR1 and CDR2 are SEHNR and FQNEAQ (reference sequence). The full variable domain, its missing parts supplied by reference TRBV7-9 and TRBJ2-7, is DTGVSQNPRHKITKRGQNVTFRCDPISEHNRLYWYRQTLGQGPEFLTYFQNEAQLEKSRLLSDRFSAERPKGSFSTLEIQRTEQGDSAMYLCASSLGPGQGIGEQYFGPGTRLTVT.

Many counts were recorded for this clonotype. The chain couples TRBV12-3 or TRBV12-4 to TRBJ1-2; D call uncertain. The CDR3 consists of 12 residues. The V gene lost 3 bases and the J gene lost 0 bases, with 2 bases spanning the gap. The CDR3 DNA is TGTGCCAGCAGTTTCACTAACTATGGCTACACCTTC. Translating gives CASSFTNYGYTF.

The chain recombines TRBV5-8 with TRBJ1-2, with D perhaps matching TRBD1 (5 bases). This CDR3 is 13 amino acids long. Germline V CDR1 and CDR2: SGHTS, YDEGEE. Between the trimmed V and J ends, which lost 4 bases and 5 bases, there was a span of 12 bases. The CDR3 nucleotides are TGTGCCAGCAGCCTGGGGGAGTCTTATGGCTACACCTTC. Its protein product is CASSLGESYGYTF.

This clonotype was seen more than once but under ten times. This chain joins TRBV12-3 or TRBV12-4 and TRBJ2-3, with TRBD2 as a possible D gene (7 bases). Trimming left V 2 bases short and J 2 bases short, with 17 bases between. The CDR3 extends over 17 amino acids. The CDR3 region has the DNA TGTGCCAGCAGTTTACGGGGGGCCACCGCCGACACAGATACGCAGTATTTT. Protein: CASSLRGATADTDTQYF.

This clonotype has just a few counts. The chain combines TRBV29-1 with TRBJ2-1; 9 bases line up with TRBD1. The CDR3 contains 12 residues. The germline CDR1 and CDR2 sequences are SQVTM and ANQGSEA. The V gene end was trimmed by 6 bases and the J gene end by 9 bases; junction bases not matched to a gene: 6. The CDR3 DNA reads TGCAGCGTCGGGACAGGGATCGGTGAGCAGTTCTTC. As protein: CSVGTGIGEQFF.

In its sample, this clonotype was seen many times. The chain couples TRBV12-3 or TRBV12-4 to TRBJ1-6; unclear D gene. The V gene lost 2 bases and the J gene lost 6 bases, with 14 bases spanning the gap. This CDR3 comprises 16 residues. The CDR3 nucleotides are TGTGCCAGCAGTTTACGGTCGTTTGAAATTAATTCACCCCTCCACTTT. It yields the protein CASSLRSFEINSPLHF.

The rearrangement links TRBV9 to TRBJ1-1, with D unclear. CDR3 length equals 14 residues. V shed 0 bases and J shed 1 base, with 7 bases lying between them. The V gene's germline CDR1 is SGDLS and CDR2 YYNGEE. DNA for the CDR3: TGTGCCAGCAGCGTAGCTCGGGAGAACACTGAAGCTTTCTTT. Its protein product is CASSVARENTEAFF.

This clonotype was detected many times. The rearrangement uses TRBV5-1 and TRBJ2-2; a weak D match, TRBD1 (6 bases). This CDR3 region has 16 residues. Between the trimmed V and J ends, which lost 3 bases and 4 bases, there was a span of 16 bases. CDR1 and CDR2 from the germline V gene are SGHRS and YFSETQ. The CDR3 reads CASSSQPTGSTGELFF. The CDR3 coding sequence is TGCGCCAGCAGCTCCCAACCGACAGGTAGCACCGGGGAGCTGTTTTTT.